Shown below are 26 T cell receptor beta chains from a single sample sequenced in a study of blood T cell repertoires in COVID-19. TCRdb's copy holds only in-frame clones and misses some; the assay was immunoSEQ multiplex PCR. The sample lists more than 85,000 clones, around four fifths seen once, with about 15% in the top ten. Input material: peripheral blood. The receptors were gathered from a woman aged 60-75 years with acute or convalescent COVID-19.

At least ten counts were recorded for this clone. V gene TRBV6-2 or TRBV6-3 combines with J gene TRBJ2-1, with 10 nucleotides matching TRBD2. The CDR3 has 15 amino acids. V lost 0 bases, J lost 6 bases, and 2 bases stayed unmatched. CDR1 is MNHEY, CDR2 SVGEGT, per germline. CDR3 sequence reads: CASSYSPSGGNEQFF. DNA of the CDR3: TGTGCCAGCAGTTACTCACCTAGCGGGGGCAATGAGCAGTTCTTC.

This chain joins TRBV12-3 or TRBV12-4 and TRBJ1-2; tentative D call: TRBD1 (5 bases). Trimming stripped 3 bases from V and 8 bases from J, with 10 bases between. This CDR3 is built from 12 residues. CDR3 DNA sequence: TGTGCCAGCAGTTTCTCAGGGAACGGCTACACCTTC. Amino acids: CASSFSGNGYTF.

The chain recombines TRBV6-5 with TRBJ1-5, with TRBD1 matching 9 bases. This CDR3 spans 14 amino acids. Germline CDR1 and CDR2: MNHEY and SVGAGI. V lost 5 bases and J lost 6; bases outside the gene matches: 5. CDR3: CASSKGQGPQPQHF. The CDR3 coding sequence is TGTGCCAGCAGTAAGGGACAGGGCCCTCAGCCCCAGCATTTT.

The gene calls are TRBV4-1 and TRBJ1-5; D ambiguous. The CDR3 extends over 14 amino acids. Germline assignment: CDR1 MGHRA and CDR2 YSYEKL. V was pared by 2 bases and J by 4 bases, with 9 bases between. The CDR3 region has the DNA TGCGCCAGCAGCCAAATAACACAAAATCAGCCCCAGCATTTT. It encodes CASSQITQNQPQHF.

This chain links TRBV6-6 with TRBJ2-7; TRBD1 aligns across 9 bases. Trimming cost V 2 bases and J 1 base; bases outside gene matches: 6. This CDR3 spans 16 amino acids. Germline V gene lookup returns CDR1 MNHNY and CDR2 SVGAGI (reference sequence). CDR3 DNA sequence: TGTGCCAGCAGTTACACAGGGACAGGGACATCCTACGAGCAGTACTTC. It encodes CASSYTGTGTSYEQYF.

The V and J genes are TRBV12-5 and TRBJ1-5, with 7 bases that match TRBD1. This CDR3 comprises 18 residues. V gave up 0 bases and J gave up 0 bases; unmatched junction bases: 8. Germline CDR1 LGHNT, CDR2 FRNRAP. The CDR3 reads CASGLVPGQLYSNQPQHF. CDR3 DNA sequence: TGTGCTAGTGGTTTGGTACCGGGACAGTTGTATAGCAATCAGCCCCAGCATTTT.

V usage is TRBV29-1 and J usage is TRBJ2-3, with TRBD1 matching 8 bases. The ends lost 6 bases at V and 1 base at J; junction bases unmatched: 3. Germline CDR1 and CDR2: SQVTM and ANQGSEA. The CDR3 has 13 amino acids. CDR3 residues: CSVMTGGTDTQYF. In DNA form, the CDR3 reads TGCAGCGTCATGACAGGGGGCACAGATACGCAGTATTTT.

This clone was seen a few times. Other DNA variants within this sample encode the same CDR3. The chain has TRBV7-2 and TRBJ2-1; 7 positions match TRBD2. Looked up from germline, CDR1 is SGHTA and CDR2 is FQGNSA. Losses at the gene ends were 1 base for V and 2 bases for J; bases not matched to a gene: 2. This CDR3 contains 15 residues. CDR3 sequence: CASSLGRGAYNEQFF. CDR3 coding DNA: TGTGCCAGCAGCTTAGGACGGGGGGCCTACAATGAGCAGTTCTTC.

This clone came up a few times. As DNA, the CDR3 is TGTGCTAGTGGTTTGGAAATCACACAGGGGGCGGGAAGGGGCTACACCTTC. Its translation is CASGLEITQGAGRGYTF. V gene TRBV12-5 combines with J gene TRBJ1-2; 9 bases align to TRBD1. Trimming removed 1 base from V and 8 bases from J; junction bases left unmatched: 14. In germline, CDR1 is LGHNT, CDR2 FRNRAP. The CDR3 is made up of 17 amino acids.

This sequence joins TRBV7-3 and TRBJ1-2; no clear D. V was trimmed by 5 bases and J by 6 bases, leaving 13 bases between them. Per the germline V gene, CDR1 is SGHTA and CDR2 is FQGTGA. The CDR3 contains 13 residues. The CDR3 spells CASSPGPVDGYTF. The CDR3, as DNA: TGTGCCAGCAGCCCGGGTCCGGTGGATGGCTACACCTTC.

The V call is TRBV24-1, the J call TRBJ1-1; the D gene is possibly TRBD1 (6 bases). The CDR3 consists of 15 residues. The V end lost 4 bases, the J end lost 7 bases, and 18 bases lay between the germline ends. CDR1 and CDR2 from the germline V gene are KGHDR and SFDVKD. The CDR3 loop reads CATSDRWGGPGEAFF. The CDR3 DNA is TGTGCCACCAGTGACCGCTGGGGGGGGCCGGGTGAAGCTTTCTTT.

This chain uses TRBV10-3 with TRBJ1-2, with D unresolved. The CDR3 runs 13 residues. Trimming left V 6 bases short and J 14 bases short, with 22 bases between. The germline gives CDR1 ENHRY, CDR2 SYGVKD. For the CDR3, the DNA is TGTGCCATCAGAGGAAGTATAGCCGAGCTAAGGACCTTC. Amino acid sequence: CAIRGSIAELRTF.

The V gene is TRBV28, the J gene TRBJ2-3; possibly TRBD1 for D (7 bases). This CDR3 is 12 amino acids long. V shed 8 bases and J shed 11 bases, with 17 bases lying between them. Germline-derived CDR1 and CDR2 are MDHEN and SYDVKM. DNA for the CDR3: TGTGCCAGCGGCAGGGGGGCATACGGGCAGTATTTT. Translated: CASGRGAYGQYF.

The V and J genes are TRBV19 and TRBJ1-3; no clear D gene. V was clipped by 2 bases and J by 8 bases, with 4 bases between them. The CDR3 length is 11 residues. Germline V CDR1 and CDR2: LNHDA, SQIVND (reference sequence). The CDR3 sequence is CASSIIDTIYF. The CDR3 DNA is TGTGCCAGTAGTATAATAGACACCATATATTTT. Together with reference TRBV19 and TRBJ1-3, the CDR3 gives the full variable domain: DGGITQSPKYLFRKEGQNVTLSCEQNLNHDAMYWYRQDPGQGLRLIYYSQIVNDFQKGDIAEGYSVSREKKESFPLTVTSAQKNPTAFYLCASSIIDTIYFGEGSWLTVV.

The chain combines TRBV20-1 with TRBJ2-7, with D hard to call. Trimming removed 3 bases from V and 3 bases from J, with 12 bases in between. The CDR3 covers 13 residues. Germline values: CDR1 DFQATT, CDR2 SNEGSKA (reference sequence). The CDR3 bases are TGCAGTGCTAGTGGCGGCAACGTCTACGAGCAGTACTTC. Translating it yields CSASGGNVYEQYF.

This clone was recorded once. The CDR3 region has the DNA TGTGCCAGCAGTTTAGGTCGGGGAATCGAGACCCAGTACTTC. Translating gives CASSLGRGIETQYF. The V call is TRBV28, the J call TRBJ2-5, with a possible D match to TRBD2 (5 bases). Trimming removed 2 bases from V and 5 bases from J, with 12 bases in between. There are 14 residues in the CDR3. Per the germline V gene, CDR1 is MDHEN and CDR2 is SYDVKM.

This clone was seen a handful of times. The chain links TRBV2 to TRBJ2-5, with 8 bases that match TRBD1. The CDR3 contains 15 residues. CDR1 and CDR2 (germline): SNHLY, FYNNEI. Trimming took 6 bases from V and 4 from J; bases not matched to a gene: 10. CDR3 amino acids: CASRTGTGEVETQYF. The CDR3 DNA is TGTGCCAGCAGGACAGGGACAGGAGAAGTAGAGACCCAGTACTTC.

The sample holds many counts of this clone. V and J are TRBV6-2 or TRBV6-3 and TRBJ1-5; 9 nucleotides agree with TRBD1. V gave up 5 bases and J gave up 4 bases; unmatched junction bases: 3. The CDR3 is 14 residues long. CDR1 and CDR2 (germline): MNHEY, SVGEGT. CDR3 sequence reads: CASSVTGGNQPQHF. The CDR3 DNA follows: TGTGCCAGCAGTGTGACAGGGGGAAATCAGCCCCAGCATTTT.

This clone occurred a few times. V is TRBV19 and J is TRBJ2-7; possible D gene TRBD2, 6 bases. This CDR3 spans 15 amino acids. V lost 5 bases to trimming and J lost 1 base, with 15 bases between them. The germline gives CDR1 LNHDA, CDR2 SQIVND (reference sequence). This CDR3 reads CASSPSRGLSYEQYF. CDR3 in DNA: TGTGCCAGTAGTCCCTCACGGGGACTTTCCTACGAGCAGTACTTC.

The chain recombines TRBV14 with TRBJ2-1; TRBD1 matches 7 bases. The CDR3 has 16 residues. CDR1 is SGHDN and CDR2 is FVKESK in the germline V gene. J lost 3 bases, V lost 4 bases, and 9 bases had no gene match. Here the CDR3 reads CASSPGQDHRYNEQFF. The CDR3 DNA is TGTGCCAGCAGCCCCGGACAGGATCATCGCTACAATGAGCAGTTCTTC. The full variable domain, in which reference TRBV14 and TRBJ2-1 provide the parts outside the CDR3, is EAGVTQFPSHSVIEKGQTVTLRCDPISGHDNLYWYRRVMGKEIKFLLHFVKESKQDESGMPNNRFLAERTGGTYSTLKVQPAELEDSGVYFCASSPGQDHRYNEQFFGPGTRLTVL.

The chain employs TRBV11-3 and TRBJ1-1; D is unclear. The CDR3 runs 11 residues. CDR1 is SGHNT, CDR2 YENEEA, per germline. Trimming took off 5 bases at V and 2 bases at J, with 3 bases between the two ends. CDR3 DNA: TGTGCCAGCAGCCTTAACACTGAAGCTTTCTTT. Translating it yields CASSLNTEAFF.

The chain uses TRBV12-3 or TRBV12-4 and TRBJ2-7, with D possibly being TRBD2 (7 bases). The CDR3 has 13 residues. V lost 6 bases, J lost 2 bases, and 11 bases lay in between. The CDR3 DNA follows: TGTGCCAGCAGCCGCGGGGGCCCCTACGAGCAGTACTTC. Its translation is CASSRGGPYEQYF.

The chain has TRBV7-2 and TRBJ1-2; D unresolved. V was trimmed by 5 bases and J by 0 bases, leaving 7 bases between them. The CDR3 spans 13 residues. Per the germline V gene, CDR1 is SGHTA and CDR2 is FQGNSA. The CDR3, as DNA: TGTGCCAGCAGCCCCCAATCTAACTATGGCTACACCTTC. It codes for CASSPQSNYGYTF.

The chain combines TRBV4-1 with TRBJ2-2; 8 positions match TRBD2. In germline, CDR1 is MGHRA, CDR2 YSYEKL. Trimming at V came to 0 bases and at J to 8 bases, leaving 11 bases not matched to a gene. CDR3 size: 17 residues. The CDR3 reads CASSQDRVAGLKGELFF. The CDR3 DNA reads TGCGCCAGCAGCCAAGATCGTGTAGCGGGGCTTAAGGGGGAGCTGTTTTTT.

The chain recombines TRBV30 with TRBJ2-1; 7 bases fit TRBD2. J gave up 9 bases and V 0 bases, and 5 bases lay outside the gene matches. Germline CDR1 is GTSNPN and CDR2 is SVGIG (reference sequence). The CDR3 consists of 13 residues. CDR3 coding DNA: TGTGCCTGGAGTGTCGAGACTAGCCTTGAGCAGTTCTTC. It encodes CAWSVETSLEQFF. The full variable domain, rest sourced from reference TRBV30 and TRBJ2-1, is SQTIHQWPATLVQPVGSPLSLECTVEGTSNPNLYWYRQAAGRGLQLLFYSVGIGQISSEVPQNLSASRPQDRQFILSSKKLLLSDSGFYLCAWSVETSLEQFFGPGTRLTVL.

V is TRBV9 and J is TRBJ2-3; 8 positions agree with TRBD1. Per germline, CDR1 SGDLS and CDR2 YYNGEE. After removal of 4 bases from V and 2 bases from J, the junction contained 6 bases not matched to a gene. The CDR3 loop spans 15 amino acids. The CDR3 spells CASSLSTGDTDTQYF. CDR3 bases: TGTGCCAGCAGCTTATCGACAGGGGACACAGATACGCAGTATTTT. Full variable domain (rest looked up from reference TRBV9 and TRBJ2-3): DSGVTQTPKHLITATGQRVTLRCSPRSGDLSVYWYQQSLDQGLQFLIQYYNGEERAKGNILERFSAQQFPDLHSELNLSSLELGDSALYFCASSLSTGDTDTQYFGPGTRLTVL.